These 5 T cell receptor beta chains originate from one sample sequenced in a study of T cell responses to AZD1222 COVID-19 vaccine. Generated by immunoSEQ multiplex PCR, the TCRdb table keeps only in-frame clones and is missing some. Of more than 60,000 clones in the sample, roughly 88% were seen once. The specimen comprised peripheral blood, sampled on day 0 of AZD1222 vaccination. The receptors here all came from an adult in good health.

This chain links TRBV5-1 with TRBJ2-5; 10 positions match TRBD1. Germline V lookup: CDR1 SGHRS, CDR2 YFSETQ. After removal of 2 bases from V and 0 bases from J, the junction contained 13 bases not matched to a gene. CDR3 size: 19 residues. DNA of the CDR3: TGCGCCAGCAGCTTTTTCGTCGACCCGGGACAGGGGTACCAAGAGACCCAGTACTTC. Translation: CASSFFVDPGQGYQETQYF.

CDR3 residues: CASSTQGATGELFF. In DNA form, the CDR3 reads TGTGCCAGCTCAACGCAGGGGGCGACCGGGGAGCTGTTTTTT. This chain connects TRBV18 to TRBJ2-2; 8 nucleotides align to TRBD1. Trimming cost V 5 bases and J 5 bases; bases outside gene matches: 4. The CDR3 spans 14 residues. CDR1 is KGHSH and CDR2 is LQKENI in the germline V gene.

The chain employs TRBV12-3 or TRBV12-4 and TRBJ1-6, with D uncertain. The CDR3 consists of 12 residues. V dropped 2 bases and J dropped 10 bases, with 6 bases sitting between them. CDR3 region: CASSLIGSPLHF. The CDR3, as DNA: TGTGCCAGCAGTTTAATAGGATCACCCCTCCACTTT.

The rearrangement links TRBV19 to TRBJ2-1; 8 nucleotides align to TRBD2. Germline CDR1 and CDR2: LNHDA and SQIVND (reference sequence). Trimming took 7 bases from V and 4 from J; bases not matched to a gene: 12. The CDR3 has 16 amino acids. The CDR3 nucleotides read TGTGCCAGTAACGGGAGGGCAGGTCTCCCGTACAATGAGCAGTTCTTC. This gives the protein CASNGRAGLPYNEQFF.

This rearrangement joins TRBV5-4 to TRBJ1-6; the D is unclear. Germline V gives CDR1 SGHNT, CDR2 YYREEE (reference sequence). The length of the CDR3 is 14 residues. V lost 0 bases and J lost 16, with 17 bases in between. The CDR3 DNA is TGTGCCAGCAGCTTGGAGGCCAGCCCTCGTACACTCCACTTT. Translated, it gives CASSLEASPRTLHF.